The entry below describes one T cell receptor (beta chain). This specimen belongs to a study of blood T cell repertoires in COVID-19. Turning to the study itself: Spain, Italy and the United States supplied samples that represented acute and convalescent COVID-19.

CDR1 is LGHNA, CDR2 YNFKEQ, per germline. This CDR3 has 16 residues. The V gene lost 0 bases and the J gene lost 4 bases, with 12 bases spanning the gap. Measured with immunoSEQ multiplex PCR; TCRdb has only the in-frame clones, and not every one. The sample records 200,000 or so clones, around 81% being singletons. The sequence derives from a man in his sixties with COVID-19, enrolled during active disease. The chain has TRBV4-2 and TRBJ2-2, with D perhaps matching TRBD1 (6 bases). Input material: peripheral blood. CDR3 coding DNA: TGTGCCAGCAGCCAAGATGTGGGGACACTCACCGGGGAGCTGTTTTTT. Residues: CASSQDVGTLTGELFF.